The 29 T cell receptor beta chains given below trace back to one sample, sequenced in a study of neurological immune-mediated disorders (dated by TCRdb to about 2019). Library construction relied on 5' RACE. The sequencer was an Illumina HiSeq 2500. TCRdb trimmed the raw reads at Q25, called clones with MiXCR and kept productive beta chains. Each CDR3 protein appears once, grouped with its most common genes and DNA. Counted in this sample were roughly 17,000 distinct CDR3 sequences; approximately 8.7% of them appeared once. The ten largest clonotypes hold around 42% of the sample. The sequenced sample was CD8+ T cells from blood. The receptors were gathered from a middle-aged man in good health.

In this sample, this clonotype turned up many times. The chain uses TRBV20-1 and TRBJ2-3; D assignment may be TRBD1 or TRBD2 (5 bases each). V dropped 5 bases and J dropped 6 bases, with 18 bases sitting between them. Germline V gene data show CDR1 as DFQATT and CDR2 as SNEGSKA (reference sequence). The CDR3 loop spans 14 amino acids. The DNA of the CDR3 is TGCAGTGCTTCATCGGGGACCGGGCCCGATACGCAGTATTTT. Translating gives CSASSGTGPDTQYF.

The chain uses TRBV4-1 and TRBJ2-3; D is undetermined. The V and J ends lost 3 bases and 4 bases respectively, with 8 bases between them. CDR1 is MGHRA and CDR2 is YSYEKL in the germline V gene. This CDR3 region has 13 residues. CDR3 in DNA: TGCGCCAGCAGCCAGCCCCTGGCAGATACGCAGTATTTT. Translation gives CASSQPLADTQYF.

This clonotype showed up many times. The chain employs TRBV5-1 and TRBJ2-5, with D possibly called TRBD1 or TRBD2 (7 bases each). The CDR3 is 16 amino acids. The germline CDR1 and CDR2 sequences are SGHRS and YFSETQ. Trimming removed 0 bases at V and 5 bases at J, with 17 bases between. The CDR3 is CASSLAFRGGDETQYF. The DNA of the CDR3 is TGCGCCAGCAGCTTGGCCTTCAGGGGGGGAGACGAGACCCAGTACTTC. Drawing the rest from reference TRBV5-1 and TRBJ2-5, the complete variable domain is KAGVTQTPRYLIKTRGQQVTLSCSPISGHRSVSWYQQTPGQGLQFLFEYFSETQRNKGNFPGRFSGRQFSNSRSEMNVSTLELGDSALYLCASSLAFRGGDETQYFGPGTRLLVL.

The CDR3 loop is CASSDEGTSGFTDTQYF. In DNA, the CDR3 is TGTGCCAGCAGCGACGAAGGGACTAGCGGGTTTACAGATACGCAGTATTTT. This rearrangement joins TRBV6-6 to TRBJ2-3; 12 bases align to TRBD2. The V gene's germline CDR1 is MNHNY and CDR2 SVGAGI (reference sequence). V lost 6 bases and J lost 3; bases outside the gene matches: 10. CDR3 length: 17 amino acids.

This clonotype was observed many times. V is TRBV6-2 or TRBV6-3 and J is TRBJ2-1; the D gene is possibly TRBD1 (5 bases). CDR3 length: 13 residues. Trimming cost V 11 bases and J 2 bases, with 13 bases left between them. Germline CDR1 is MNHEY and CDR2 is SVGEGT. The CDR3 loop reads CAGAVTAYNEQFF. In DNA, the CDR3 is TGTGCCGGGGCGGTGACAGCCTACAATGAGCAGTTCTTC.

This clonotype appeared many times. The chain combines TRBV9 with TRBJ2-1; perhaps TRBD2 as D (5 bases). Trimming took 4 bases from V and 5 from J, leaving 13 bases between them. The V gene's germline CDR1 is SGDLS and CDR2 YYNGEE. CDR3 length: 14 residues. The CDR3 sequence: CASSSNGEHNEQFF. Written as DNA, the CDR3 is TGTGCCAGCAGCTCCAACGGGGAGCACAATGAGCAGTTCTTC.

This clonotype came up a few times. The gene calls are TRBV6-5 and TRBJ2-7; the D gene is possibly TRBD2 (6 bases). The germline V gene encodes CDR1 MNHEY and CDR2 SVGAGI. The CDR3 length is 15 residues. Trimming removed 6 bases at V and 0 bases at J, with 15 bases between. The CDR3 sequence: CASSLFPGGSYEQYF. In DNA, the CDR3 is TGTGCCAGCAGCCTTTTCCCCGGGGGCTCCTACGAGCAGTACTTC.

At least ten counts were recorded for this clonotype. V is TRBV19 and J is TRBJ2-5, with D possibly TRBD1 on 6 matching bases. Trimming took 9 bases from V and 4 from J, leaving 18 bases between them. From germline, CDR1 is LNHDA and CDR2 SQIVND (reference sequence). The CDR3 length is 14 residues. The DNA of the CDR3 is TGTGCCAGCAACAATAGGGGGTTCCGAGAGACCCAGTACTTC. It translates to CASNNRGFRETQYF.

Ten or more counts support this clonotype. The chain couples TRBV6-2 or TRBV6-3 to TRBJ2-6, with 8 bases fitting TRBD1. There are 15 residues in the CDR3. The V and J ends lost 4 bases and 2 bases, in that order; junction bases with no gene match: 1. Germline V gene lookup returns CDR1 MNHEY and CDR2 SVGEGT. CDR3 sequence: CASSSGQAGANVLTF. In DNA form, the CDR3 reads TGTGCCAGCAGTTCGGGACAGGCTGGGGCCAACGTCCTGACTTTC.

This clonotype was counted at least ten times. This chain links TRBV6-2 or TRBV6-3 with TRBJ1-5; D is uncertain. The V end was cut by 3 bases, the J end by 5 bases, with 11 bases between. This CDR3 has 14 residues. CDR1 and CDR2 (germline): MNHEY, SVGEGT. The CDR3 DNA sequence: TGTGCCAGCAGTTATGACCAGGAGCATCAGCCCCAGCATTTT. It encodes CASSYDQEHQPQHF.

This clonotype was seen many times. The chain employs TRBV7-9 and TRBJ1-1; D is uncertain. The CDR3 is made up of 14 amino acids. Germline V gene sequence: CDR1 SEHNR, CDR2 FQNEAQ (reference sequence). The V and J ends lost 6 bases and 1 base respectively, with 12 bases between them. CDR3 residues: CASSFLEGNTEAFF. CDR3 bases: TGTGCCAGCAGTTTCCTGGAGGGGAACACTGAAGCTTTCTTT.

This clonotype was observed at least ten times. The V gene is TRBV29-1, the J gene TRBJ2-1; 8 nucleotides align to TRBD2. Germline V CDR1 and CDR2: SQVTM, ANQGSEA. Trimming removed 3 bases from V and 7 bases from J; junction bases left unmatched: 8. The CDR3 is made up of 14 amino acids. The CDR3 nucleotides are TGCAGCGTTGACGCGGGAGGACTTTGGAATGAGCAGTTCTTC. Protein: CSVDAGGLWNEQFF.

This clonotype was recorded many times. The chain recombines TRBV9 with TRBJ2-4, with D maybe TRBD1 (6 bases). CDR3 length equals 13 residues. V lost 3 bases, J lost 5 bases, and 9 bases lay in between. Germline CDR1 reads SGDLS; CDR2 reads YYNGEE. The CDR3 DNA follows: TGTGCCAGCAGCGCGGCAGGGGAAAACATTCAGTACTTC. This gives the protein CASSAAGENIQYF.

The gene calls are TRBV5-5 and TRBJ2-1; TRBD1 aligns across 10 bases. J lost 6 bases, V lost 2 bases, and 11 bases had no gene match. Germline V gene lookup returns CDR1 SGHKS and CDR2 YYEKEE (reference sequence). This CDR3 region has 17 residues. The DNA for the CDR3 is TGTGCCAGCAGCTTCCCGGCCGGGACAGGGGTCAGCAATGAGCAGTTCTTC. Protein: CASSFPAGTGVSNEQFF.

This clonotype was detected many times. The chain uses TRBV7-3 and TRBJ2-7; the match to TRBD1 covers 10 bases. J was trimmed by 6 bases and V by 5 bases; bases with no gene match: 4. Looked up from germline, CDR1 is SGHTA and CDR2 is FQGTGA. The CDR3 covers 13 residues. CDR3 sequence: CASSPGQGFEQYF. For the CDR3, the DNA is TGTGCCAGCAGCCCGGGACAGGGGTTCGAGCAGTACTTC.

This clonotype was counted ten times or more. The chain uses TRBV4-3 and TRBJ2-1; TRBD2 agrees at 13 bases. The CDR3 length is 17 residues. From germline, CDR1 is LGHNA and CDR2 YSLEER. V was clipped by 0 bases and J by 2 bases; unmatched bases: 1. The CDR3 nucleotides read TGCGCCAGCAGCCAAGAAGGGACTAGCGGGACCTACAATGAGCAGTTCTTC. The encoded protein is CASSQEGTSGTYNEQFF.

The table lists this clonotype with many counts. The chain's CDR3 is CASSDRGGPAGELFF. The CDR3 region has the DNA TGTGCCAGCAGTGATCGAGGAGGGCCGGCCGGGGAGCTGTTTTTT. The chain joins TRBV6-2 or TRBV6-3 to TRBJ2-2, with D possibly being TRBD2 (6 bases). CDR3 length: 15 residues. V lost 5 bases and J lost 6, with 16 bases in between. Germline CDR1 MNHEY, CDR2 SVGEGT.

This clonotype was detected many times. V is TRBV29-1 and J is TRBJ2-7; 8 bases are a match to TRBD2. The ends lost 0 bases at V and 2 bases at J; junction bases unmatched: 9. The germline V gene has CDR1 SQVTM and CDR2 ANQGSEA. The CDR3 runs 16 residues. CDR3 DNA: TGCAGCGTTGAAGAAGCCGGGACTAGGGGACCCTACGAGCAGTACTTC. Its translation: CSVEEAGTRGPYEQYF.

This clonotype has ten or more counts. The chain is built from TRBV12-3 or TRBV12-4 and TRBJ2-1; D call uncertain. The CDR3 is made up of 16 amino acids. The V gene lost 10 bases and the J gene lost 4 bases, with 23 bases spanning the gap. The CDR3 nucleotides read TGTGCCATAAAGTCGGCACGAACTGGGGTGTACAATGAGCAGTTCTTC. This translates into CAIKSARTGVYNEQFF.

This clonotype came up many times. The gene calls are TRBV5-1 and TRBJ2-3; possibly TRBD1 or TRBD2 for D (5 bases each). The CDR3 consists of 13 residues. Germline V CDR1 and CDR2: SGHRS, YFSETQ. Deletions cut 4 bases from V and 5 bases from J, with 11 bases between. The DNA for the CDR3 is TGCGCCAGCAGCGTGGGACCCGGAGATACGCAGTATTTT. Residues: CASSVGPGDTQYF.

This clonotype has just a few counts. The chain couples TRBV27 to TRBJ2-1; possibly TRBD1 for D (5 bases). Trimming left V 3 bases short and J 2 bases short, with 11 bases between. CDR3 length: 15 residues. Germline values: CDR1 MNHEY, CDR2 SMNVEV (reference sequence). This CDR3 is CASSFTGPPYNEQFF. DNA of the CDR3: TGTGCCAGCAGTTTTACAGGACCTCCCTACAATGAGCAGTTCTTC.

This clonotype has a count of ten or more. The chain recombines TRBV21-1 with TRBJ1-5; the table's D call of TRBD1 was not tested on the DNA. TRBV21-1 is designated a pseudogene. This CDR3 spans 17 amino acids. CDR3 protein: CASSTGTGRGGNQPQHF. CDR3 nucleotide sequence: TGTGCCAGCAGCACCGGGACAGGACGGGGTGGCAATCAGCCCCAGCATTTT.

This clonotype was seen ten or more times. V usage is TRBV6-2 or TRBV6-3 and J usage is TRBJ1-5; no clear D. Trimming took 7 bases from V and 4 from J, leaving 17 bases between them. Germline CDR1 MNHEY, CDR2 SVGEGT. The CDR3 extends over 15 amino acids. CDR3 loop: CASTMDPSRNQPQHF. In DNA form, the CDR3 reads TGTGCCAGCACCATGGACCCCTCTCGGAATCAGCCCCAGCATTTT.

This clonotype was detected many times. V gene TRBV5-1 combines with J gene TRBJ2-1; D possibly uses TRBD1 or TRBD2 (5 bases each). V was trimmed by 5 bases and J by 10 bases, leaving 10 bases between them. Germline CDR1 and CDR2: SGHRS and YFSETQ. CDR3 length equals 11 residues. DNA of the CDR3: TGCGCCAGCAGGAGAGGGGAAGAGCAGTTCTTC. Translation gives CASRRGEEQFF.

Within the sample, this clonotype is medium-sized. The CDR3 sequence: CSATAGTGEINEQFF. The DNA of the CDR3 is TGCAGTGCTACAGCCGGGACAGGGGAAATAAATGAGCAGTTCTTC. The chain uses TRBV20-1 and TRBJ2-1; TRBD1 aligns across 10 bases. Per germline, CDR1 DFQATT and CDR2 SNEGSKA (reference sequence). V lost 4 bases, J lost 7 bases, and 10 bases stayed unmatched. The CDR3 length is 15 residues.

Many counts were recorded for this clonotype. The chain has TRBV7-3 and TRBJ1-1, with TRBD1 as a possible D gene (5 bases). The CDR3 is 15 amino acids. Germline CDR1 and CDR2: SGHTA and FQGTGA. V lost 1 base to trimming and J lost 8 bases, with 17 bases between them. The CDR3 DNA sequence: TGTGCCAGCAGCTTAAATGTGGGGCTTATGGAGGAAGCTTTCTTT. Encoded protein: CASSLNVGLMEEAFF. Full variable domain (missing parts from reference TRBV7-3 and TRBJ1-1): GAGVSQTPSNKVTEKGKYVELRCDPISGHTALYWYRQSLGQGPEFLIYFQGTGAADDSGLPNDRFFAVRPEGSVSTLKIQRTERGDSAVYLCASSLNVGLMEEAFFGQGTRLTVV.

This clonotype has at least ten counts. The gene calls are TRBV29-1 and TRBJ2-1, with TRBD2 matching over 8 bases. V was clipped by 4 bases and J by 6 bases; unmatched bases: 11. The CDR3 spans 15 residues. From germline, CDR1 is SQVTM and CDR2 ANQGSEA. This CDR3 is CSVGFGTRGGNEQFF. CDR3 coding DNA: TGCAGCGTTGGGTTCGGGACTAGGGGGGGCAATGAGCAGTTCTTC.

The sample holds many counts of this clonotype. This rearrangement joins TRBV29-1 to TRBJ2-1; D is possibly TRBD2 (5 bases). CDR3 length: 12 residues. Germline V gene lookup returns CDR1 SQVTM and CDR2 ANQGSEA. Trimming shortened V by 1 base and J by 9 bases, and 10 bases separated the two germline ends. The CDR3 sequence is CSVEGMGSEQFF. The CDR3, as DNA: TGCAGCGTTGAAGGGATGGGGAGTGAGCAGTTCTTC.

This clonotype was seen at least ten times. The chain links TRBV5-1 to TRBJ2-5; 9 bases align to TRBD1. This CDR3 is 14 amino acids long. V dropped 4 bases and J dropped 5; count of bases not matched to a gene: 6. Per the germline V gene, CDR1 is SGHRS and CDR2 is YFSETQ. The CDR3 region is CASSPQGALETQYF. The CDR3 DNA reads TGCGCCAGCAGCCCACAGGGGGCTTTGGAGACCCAGTACTTC.